The 7 T cell receptor beta chains given below trace back to one sample, sequenced in a study of cytomegalovirus exposure and HLA in healthy donors. Vbeta (60) and Jbeta (13) primers were used in the PCR. Sequenced by immunoSEQ multiplex PCR; TCRdb stores in-frame clones only, minus some. Among 150,000 to 200,000 clones listed, 76% were seen once. Sequenced input: PBMCs. These receptor sequences come from a woman in her 30s in good health and CMV-seropositive.

This chain uses TRBV6-1 with TRBJ1-3; D might be TRBD1 (5 bases). V dropped 5 bases and J dropped 2 bases, with 10 bases sitting between them. Germline CDR1 is MNHNS and CDR2 is SASEGT. This CDR3 contains 14 residues. The DNA of the CDR3 is TGTGCCAGCAGTTCCAGGGAGGCTGGAAACACCATATATTTT. Encoded protein: CASSSREAGNTIYF.

This clone has a single count. The rearrangement links TRBV5-8 to TRBJ2-3, with 11 nucleotides matching TRBD1. This CDR3 has 15 amino acids. V was pared by 3 bases and J by 1 base, with 1 base of the junction left unmatched. Germline V gene data show CDR1 as SGHTS and CDR2 as YDEGEE. For the CDR3, the DNA is TGTGCCAGCAGCTCGGACAGGGGGCGCACAGATACGCAGTATTTT. Translation: CASSSDRGRTDTQYF.

The genes are TRBV5-1 and TRBJ2-3; 8 nucleotides agree with TRBD2. Germline V gives CDR1 SGHRS, CDR2 YFSETQ. J gave up 4 bases and V 3 bases, and 7 bases lay outside the gene matches. The CDR3 totals 15 residues. This chain's CDR3 is CASSYSAGEADTQYF. The CDR3 region has the DNA TGCGCCAGCAGCTATTCAGCGGGGGAGGCAGATACGCAGTATTTT.

CDR3 region: CASSQDRLGQANSPLHF. DNA of the CDR3: TGCGCCAGCAGCCAAGATAGACTTGGACAGGCTAATTCACCCCTCCACTTT. V gene TRBV4-1 combines with J gene TRBJ1-6; 7 nucleotides agree with TRBD1. J was trimmed by 6 bases and V by 0 bases; bases with no gene match: 8. The CDR3 is made up of 17 amino acids. Germline CDR1 is MGHRA and CDR2 is YSYEKL.

The CDR3 DNA follows: TGTGCCAGCAGGACCTGGACAGGGGACTCCTATAATTCACCCCTCCACTTT. Encoded protein: CASRTWTGDSYNSPLHF. The V call is TRBV28, the J call TRBJ1-6; 9 bases are shared with TRBD1. V gave up 6 bases and J gave up 0 bases; unmatched junction bases: 6. There are 17 residues in the CDR3. Germline assignment: CDR1 MDHEN and CDR2 SYDVKM.

The gene calls are TRBV25-1 and TRBJ2-5; D is ambiguous. Between the trimmed V and J ends, which lost 5 bases and 11 bases, there was a span of 12 bases. The CDR3 runs 11 residues. In germline, CDR1 is MGHDK, CDR2 SYGVNS. CDR3 coding DNA: TGTGCCAGCAGTCCCTCTTCCGGGCAGTACTTC. Protein: CASSPSSGQYF.

The chain links TRBV9 to TRBJ2-1; TRBD1 agrees at 12 bases. V shed 3 bases, J shed 2 bases, and the junction held 3 bases outside the gene matches. This CDR3 spans 16 amino acids. Germline lookup yields CDR1 SGDLS and CDR2 YYNGEE. CDR3 DNA: TGTGCCAGCAGCGAGGGGACAGGGGGCGCCTACAATGAGCAGTTCTTC. Amino acid sequence: CASSEGTGGAYNEQFF.